The rows below give T cell receptor beta chains drawn from one sample of a study of cytomegalovirus exposure and HLA in healthy donors. Profiled with immunoSEQ multiplex PCR; TCRdb holds only in-frame clones, not every one. The table includes about 120,000 clones, over 75% detected once. The material sequenced was PBMCs. These receptors were collected from a woman aged 18 to 35 in good health and CMV-seronegative. Both conserved end residues are part of each CDR3. A D gene is named only where the DNA matches it firmly.

>TRBV7-2|-|TRBJ2-1
CASSFRSLGHEQFF
TGTGCCAGCAGCTTTAGGAGTCTCGGCCATGAGCAGTTCTTC
>TRBV7-9|-|TRBJ1-5
CASSLGGGQPQHF
TGTGCCAGCAGCTTAGGGGGGGGTCAGCCCCAGCATTTT
>TRBV19|-|TRBJ1-1
CASSIAGSEAFF
TGTGCCAGTAGTATAGCGGGTAGTGAAGCTTTCTTT
>TRBV7-7|TRBD2|TRBJ2-2
CASSPSGGNTGELFF
TGTGCTAGCAGCCCTAGCGGGGGGAACACCGGGGAGCTGTTTTTT
>TRBV7-9|TRBD2|TRBJ2-4
CASSLGEAGGLESKNIQYF
TGTGCCAGCAGCTTAGGAGAAGCGGGGGGGTTGGAATCCAAAAACATTCAGTACTTC
>TRBV27|TRBD2|TRBJ2-7
CASSLSGGGAYEQYF
TGTGCCAGCAGTTTATCGGGCGGGGGGGCCTACGAGCAGTACTTC
>TRBV30|TRBD1|TRBJ1-6
CAWSVGGQGNSPLHF
TGTGCCTGGAGTGTAGGGGGACAGGGGAATTCACCCCTCCACTTT
>TRBV6-5|-|TRBJ1-1
CASRGANTEAFF
TGTGCCAGCAGGGGGGCGAACACTGAAGCTTTCTTT
>TRBV7-6|-|TRBJ2-1
CASSFGRPSSYNEQFF
TGTGCCAGCAGCTTTGGGAGGCCGAGCTCCTACAATGAGCAGTTCTTC
>TRBV6-5|TRBD1|TRBJ1-1
CASSYGTAMNTEAFF
TGTGCCAGCAGTTACGGGACAGCCATGAACACTGAAGCTTTCTTT
>TRBV5-1|-|TRBJ2-5
CASSFQDQGETQYF
TGCGCCAGCAGCTTCCAGGACCAGGGAGAGACCCAGTACTTC
>TRBV11-2|-|TRBJ2-7
CASSPGLDYEQYF
TGTGCCAGCAGCCCGGGACTTGACTACGAGCAGTACTTC
>TRBV2|TRBD2|TRBJ2-1
CANKREVYDNEQFF
TGTGCCAACAAGCGGGAGGTATACGACAATGAGCAGTTCTTC
>TRBV2|-|TRBJ2-5
CASCRGQETQYF
TGTGCCAGCTGTAGGGGCCAAGAGACCCAGTACTTC